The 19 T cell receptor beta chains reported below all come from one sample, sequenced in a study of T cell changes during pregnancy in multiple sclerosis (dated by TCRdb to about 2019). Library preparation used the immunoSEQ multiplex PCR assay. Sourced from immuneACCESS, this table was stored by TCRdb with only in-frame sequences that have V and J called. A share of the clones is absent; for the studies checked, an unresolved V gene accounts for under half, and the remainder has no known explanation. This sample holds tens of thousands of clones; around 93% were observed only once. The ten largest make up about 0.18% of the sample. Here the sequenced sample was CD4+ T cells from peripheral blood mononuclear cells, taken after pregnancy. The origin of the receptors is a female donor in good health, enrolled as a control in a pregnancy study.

CDR3 nucleotides: TGCAGTGCTTCCACAGGGTTTGAGCAGTACTTC. Translating gives CSASTGFEQYF. V usage is TRBV20-1 and J usage is TRBJ2-7, with D possibly being TRBD1 (6 bases). The germline CDR1 and CDR2 sequences are DFQATT and SNEGSKA (reference sequence). The CDR3 is 11 residues long. V was cut by 5 bases and J by 7 bases, with 12 bases left in between.

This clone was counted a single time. The CDR3 DNA follows: TGTGCCAGCAGCTTAGCGCTTAGGGGAAGAGAAGCTTTCTTT. Its protein product is CASSLALRGREAFF. This rearrangement joins TRBV7-2 to TRBJ1-1; D may be TRBD1 (5 bases). This CDR3 spans 14 amino acids. CDR1 and CDR2 (germline): SGHTA, FQGNSA. V gave up 0 bases and J gave up 8 bases, with 13 bases separating them.

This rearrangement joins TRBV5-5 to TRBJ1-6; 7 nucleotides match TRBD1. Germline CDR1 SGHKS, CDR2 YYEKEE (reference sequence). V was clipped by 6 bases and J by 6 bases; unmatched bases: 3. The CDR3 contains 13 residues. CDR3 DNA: TGTGCCAGCACCGGGACAGCTAATTCACCCCTCCACTTT. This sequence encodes CASTGTANSPLHF. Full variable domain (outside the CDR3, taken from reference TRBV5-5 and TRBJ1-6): DAGVTQSPTHLIKTRGQQVTLRCSPISGHKSVSWYQQVLGQGPQFIFQYYEKEERGRGNFPDRFSARQFPNYSSELNVNALLLGDSALYLCASTGTANSPLHFGNGTRLTVT.

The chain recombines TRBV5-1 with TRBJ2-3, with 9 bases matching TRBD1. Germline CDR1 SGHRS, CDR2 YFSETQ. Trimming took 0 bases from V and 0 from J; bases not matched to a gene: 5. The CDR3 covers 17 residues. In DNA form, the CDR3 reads TGCGCCAGCAGCTTGGTGGGACAGGGTGCGAGCACAGATACGCAGTATTTT. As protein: CASSLVGQGASTDTQYF.

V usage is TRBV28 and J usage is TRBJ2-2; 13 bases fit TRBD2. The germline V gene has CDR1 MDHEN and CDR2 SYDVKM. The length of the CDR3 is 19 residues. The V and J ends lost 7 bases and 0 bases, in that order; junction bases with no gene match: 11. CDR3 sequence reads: CASTLTSGGPYANTGELFF. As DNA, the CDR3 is TGTGCCAGCACCTTGACTAGCGGGGGGCCCTATGCGAACACCGGGGAGCTGTTTTTT.

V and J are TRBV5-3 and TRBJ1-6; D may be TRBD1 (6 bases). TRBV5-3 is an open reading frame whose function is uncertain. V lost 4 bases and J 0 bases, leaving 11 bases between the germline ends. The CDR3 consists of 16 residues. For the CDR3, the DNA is TGTGCCAGAAGCCTTACAGGGAGCTCCTATAATTCACCCCTCCACTTT. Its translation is CARSLTGSSYNSPLHF.

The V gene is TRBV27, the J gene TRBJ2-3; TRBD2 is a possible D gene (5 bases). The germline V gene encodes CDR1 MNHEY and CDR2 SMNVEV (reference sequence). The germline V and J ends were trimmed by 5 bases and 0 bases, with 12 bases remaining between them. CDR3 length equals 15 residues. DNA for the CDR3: TGTGCCAGCAGTGGTCGGGAACTAAGCACAGATACGCAGTATTTT. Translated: CASSGRELSTDTQYF.

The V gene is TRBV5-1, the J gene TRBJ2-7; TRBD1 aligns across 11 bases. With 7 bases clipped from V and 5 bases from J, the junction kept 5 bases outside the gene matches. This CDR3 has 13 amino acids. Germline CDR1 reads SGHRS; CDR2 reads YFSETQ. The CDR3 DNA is TGCGCCAGCTCAGGACAGGGGGCAAACGAGCAGTACTTC. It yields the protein CASSGQGANEQYF.

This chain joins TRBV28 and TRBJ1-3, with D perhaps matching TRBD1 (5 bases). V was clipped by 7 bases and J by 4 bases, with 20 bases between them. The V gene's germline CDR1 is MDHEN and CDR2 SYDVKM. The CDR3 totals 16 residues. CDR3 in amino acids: CASTLLRGKAGNTIYF. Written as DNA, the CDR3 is TGTGCCAGCACCCTCCTAAGGGGAAAAGCGGGAAACACCATATATTTT.

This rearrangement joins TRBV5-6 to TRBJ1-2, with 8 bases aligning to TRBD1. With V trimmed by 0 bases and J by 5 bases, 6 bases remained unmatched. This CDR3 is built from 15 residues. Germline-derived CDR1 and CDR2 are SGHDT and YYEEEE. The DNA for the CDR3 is TGTGCCAGCAGCTTGGGTTCAGGGGGCGGATATGGCTACACCTTC. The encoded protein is CASSLGSGGGYGYTF.

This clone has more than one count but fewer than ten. The CDR3 protein is CAWKYRGTEAFF. CDR3 DNA sequence: TGTGCCTGGAAGTACAGGGGCACTGAAGCTTTCTTT. The genes are TRBV30 and TRBJ1-1; TRBD1 matches at 7 bases. Germline assignment: CDR1 GTSNPN and CDR2 SVGIG (reference sequence). CDR3 length: 12 residues. Trimming at V came to 4 bases and at J to 4 bases, leaving 3 bases not matched to a gene.

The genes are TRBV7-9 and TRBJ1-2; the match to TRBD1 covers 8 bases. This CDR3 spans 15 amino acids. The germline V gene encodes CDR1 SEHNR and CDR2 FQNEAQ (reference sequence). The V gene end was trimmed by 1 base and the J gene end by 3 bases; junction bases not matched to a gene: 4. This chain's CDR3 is CASSLETGEDYGYTF. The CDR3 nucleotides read TGTGCCAGCAGCTTAGAGACAGGGGAAGACTATGGCTACACCTTC.

This CDR3 is CASSGTGFQETQYF. For the CDR3, the DNA is TGTGCCAGCAGCGGGACAGGGTTCCAAGAGACCCAGTACTTC. The chain combines TRBV5-4 with TRBJ2-5; 9 nucleotides align to TRBD1. Losses at the gene ends were 4 bases for V and 1 base for J; bases not matched to a gene: 2. The CDR3 has 14 amino acids. From germline, CDR1 is SGHNT and CDR2 YYREEE (reference sequence).

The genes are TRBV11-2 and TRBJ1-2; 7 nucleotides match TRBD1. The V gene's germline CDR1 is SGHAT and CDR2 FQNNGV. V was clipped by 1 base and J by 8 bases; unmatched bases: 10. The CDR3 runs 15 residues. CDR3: CASSLAPVTGSGYTF. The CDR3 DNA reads TGTGCCAGCAGCTTAGCCCCCGTGACAGGGTCGGGCTACACCTTC.

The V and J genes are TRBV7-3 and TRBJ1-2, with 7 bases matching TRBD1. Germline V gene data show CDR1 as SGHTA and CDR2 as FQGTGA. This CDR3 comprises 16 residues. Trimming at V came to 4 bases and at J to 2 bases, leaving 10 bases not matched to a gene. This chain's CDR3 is CASSSNGQEKNYGYTF. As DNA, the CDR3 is TGTGCCAGCAGCTCAAATGGACAGGAGAAAAACTATGGCTACACCTTC.

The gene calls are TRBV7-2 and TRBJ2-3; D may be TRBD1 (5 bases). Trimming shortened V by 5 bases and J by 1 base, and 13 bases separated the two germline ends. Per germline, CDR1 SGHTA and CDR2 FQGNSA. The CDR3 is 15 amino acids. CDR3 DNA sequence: TGTGCCAGCAGCCAGGCAGGGTCTGGCACAGATACGCAGTATTTT. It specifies CASSQAGSGTDTQYF.

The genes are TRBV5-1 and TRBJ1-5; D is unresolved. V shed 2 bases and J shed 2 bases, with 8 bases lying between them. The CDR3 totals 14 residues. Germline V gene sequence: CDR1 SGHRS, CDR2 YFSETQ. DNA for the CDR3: TGCGCCAGCAGCTTCGGAGCCGGCAATCAGCCCCAGCATTTT. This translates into CASSFGAGNQPQHF.

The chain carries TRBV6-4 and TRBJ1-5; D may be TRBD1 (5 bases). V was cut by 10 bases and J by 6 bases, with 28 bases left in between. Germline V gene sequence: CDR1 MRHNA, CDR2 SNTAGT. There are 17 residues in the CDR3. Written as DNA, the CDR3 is TGTGCCACGAGCGAGGGGACTGGCTTATCCGGGAGTCAGCCCCAGCATTTT. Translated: CATSEGTGLSGSQPQHF.

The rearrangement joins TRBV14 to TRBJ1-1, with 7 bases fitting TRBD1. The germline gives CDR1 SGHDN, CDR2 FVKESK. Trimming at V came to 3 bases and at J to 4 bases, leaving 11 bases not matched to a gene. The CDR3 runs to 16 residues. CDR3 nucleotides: TGTGCCAGCAGCCAGCAGCAAGGGGGCCTTGGCACTGAAGCTTTCTTT. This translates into CASSQQQGGLGTEAFF.